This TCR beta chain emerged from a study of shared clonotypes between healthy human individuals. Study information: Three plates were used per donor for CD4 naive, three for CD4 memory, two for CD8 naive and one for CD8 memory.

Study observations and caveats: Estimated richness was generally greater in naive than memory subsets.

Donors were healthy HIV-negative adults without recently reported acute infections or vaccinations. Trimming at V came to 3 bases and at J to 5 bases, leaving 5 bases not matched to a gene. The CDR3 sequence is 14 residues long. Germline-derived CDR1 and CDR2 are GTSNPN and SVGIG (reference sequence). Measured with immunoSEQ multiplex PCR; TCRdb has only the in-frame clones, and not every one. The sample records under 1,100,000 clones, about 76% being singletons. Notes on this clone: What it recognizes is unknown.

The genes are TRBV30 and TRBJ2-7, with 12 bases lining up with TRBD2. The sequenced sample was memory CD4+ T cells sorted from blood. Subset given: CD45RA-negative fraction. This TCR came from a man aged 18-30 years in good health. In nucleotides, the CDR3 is TGTGCCTGGAGAGGACTAGCGGGACGAAACGAGCAGTACTTC. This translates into CAWRGLAGRNEQYF.